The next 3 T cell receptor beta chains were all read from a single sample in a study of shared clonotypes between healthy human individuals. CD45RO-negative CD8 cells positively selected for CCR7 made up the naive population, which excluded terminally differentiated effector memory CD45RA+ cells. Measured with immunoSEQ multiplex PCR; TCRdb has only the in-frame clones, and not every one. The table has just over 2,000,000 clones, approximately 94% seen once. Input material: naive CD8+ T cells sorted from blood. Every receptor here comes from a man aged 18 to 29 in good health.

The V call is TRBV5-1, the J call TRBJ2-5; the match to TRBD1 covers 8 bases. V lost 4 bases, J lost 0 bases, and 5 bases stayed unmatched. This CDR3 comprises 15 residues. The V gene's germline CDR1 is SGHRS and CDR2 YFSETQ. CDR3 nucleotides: TGCGCCAGCAGCAATAAACAGGGGGACCAAGAGACCCAGTACTTC. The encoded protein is CASSNKQGDQETQYF.

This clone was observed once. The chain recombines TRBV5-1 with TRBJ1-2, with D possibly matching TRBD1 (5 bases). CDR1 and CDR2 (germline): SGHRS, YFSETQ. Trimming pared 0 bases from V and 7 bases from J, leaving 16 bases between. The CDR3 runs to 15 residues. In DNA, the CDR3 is TGCGCCAGCAGCTTGGCGAACAGGTGGGACCTTGGCTACACCTTC. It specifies CASSLANRWDLGYTF.

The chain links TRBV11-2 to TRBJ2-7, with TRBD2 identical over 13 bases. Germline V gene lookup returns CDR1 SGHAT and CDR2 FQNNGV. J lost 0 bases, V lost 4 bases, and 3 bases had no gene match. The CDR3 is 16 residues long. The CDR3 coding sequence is TGTGCCAGCAGCTCCGGACTAGCGGGAGTCTCCTACGAGCAGTACTTC. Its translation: CASSSGLAGVSYEQYF.